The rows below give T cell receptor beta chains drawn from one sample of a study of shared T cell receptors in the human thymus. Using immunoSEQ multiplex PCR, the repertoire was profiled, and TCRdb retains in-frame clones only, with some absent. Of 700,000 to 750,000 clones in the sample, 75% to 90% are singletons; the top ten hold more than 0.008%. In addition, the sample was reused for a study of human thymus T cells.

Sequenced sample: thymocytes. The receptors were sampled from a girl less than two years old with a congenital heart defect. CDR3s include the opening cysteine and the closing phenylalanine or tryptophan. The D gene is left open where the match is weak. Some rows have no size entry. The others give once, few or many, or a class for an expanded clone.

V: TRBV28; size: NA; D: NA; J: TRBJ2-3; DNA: TGTGCCAGCAGTTTGGACCGCCCGACAGGTACGCAGTATTTT; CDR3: CASSLDRPTGTQYF
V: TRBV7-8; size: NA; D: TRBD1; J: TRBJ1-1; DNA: TGTGCCAGCAGCTTATACAGGGGAGGCACTGAAGCTTTCTTT; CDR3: CASSLYRGGTEAFF
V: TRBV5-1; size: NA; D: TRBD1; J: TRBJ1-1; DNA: TGCGCCAGCAGCGGGGGGGACAGGGGGGTGAACACTGAAGCTTTCTTT; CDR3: CASSGGDRGVNTEAFF
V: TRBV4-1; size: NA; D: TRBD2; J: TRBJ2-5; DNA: TGCGCCAGCAGCCCAACGGAGGTAGCGGGGCATATCCATGAGACCCAGTACTTC; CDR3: CASSPTEVAGHIHETQYF
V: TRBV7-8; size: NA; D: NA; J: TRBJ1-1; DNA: TGTGCCAGCAGCTTAGTTGGCCCCAGGGGAATGAGGGAGAACACTGAAGCTTTCTTT; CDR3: CASSLVGPRGMRENTEAFF
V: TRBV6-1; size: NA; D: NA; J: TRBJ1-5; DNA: TGTGCCAGCAGACCACCAGGAACAAATCAGCCCCAGCATTTT; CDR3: CASRPPGTNQPQHF
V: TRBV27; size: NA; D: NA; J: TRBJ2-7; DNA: TGTGCCAGCAGTTCTCCGGGACACACCAGTCCCGAGCAGTACTTC; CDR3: CASSSPGHTSPEQYF
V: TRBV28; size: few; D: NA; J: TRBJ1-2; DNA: TGTGCCAGCAGTACGCCCGGGGACTACACCTTC; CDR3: CASSTPGDYTF
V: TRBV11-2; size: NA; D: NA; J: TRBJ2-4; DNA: TGTGCCAGCAGCACCTTTCGGCGGGCGGCCAAAAACATTCAGTACTTC; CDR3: CASSTFRRAAKNIQYF
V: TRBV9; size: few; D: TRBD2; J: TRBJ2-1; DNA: TGTGCCAGCAGCGTGCTAGCGGGGGACTCCTACAATGAGCAGTTCTTC; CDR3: CASSVLAGDSYNEQFF
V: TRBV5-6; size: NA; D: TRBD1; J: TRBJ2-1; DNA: TGTGCCAGCAGCGTGGGACAGGTGGGAAACAATGAGCAGTTCTTC; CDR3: CASSVGQVGNNEQFF
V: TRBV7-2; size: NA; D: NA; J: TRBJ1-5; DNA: TGTGCCAGCAGCTTAAGAGGCAGGGATCAGCCCCAGCATTTT; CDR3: CASSLRGRDQPQHF
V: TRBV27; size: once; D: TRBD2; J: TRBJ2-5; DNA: TGTGCCACGACGGGACCGGTACTAGCGGGGGGGCAAGAGACCCAGTACTTC; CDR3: CATTGPVLAGGQETQYF
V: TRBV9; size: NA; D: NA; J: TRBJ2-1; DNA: TGTGCCAGCAGCGACCGCGGACTCTCCTACAATGAGCAGTTCTTC; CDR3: CASSDRGLSYNEQFF
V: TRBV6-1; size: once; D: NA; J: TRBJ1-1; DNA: TGTGCCAGCAGCCCGACAGGCCCGAACACTGAAGCTTTCTTT; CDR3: CASSPTGPNTEAFF
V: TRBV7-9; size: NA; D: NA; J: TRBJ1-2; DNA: TGTGCCAGCAGCTTAGGGAGGGAGGGCTACACCTTC; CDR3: CASSLGREGYTF
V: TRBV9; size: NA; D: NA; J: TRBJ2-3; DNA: TGTGCCAGCGATAAGGGAGAGGCGGATACGCAGTATTTT; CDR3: CASDKGEADTQYF
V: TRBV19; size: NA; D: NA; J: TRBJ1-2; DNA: TGTGCCAGTAGTATGGCAGTGGACTATGGCTACACCTTC; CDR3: CASSMAVDYGYTF
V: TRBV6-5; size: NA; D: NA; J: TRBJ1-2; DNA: TGTGCCAGCAGCACTCCTGGACAGTTTAACTATGGCTACACCTTC; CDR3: CASSTPGQFNYGYTF
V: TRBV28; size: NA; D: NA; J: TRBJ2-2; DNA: TGTGCCAGCAGTTTCGAGGGTGACACCGGGGAGCTGTTTTTT; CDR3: CASSFEGDTGELFF
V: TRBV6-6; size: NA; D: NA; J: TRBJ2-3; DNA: TGTGCCAGCGTCGACGAGGGCACAGATACGCAGTATTTT; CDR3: CASVDEGTDTQYF
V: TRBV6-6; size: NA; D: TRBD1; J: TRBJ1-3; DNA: TGTGCCAGCAGACCAATACAGGGGGGGACAGGAAACACCATATATTTT; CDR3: CASRPIQGGTGNTIYF
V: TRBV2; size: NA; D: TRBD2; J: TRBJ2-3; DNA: TGTGCCAGCAGTGAACTAAGAGAGCGGGGGCCCAACACAGATACGCAGTATTTT; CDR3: CASSELRERGPNTDTQYF
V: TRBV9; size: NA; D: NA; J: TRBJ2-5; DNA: TGTGCCAGCAGCGTAGGCCGAGGCCGAAAAGAGACCCAGTACTTC; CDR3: CASSVGRGRKETQYF
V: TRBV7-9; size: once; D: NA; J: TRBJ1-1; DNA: TGTGCCAGCAGCTTAGCAGCCCACAGGCGATACAGGAACACTGAAGCTTTCTTT; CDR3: CASSLAAHRRYRNTEAFF
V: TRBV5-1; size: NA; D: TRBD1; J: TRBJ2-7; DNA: TGCGCCAGCAGGGGAAGGGACAGGGGCTACGAGCAGTACTTC; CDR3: CASRGRDRGYEQYF
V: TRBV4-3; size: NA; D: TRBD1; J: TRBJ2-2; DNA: TGCGCCAGCAGCCACAGACTCCGGGACAGGGTCATCGGAGGCACCGGGGAGCTGTTTTTT; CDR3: CASSHRLRDRVIGGTGELFF
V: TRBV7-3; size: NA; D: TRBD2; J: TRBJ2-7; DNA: TGTGCCAGCAGCTTAAAGGGGATAGGCGCCCACGGGAGGGGCGAGCAGTACTTC; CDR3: CASSLKGIGAHGRGEQYF
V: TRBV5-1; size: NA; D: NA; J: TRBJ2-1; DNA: TGCGCCAGCAGCTTGGATCCGGGGGTGGGATATGAGCAGTTCTTC; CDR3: CASSLDPGVGYEQFF
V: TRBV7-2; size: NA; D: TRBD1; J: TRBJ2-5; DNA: TGTGCCAGCAGCTTAGCCCCAAGGGGCGACAAAGACAGGGGCGAGACCCAGTACTTC; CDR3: CASSLAPRGDKDRGETQYF
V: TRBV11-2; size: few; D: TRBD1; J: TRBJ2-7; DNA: TGTGCCAGCAGCCCCCGACAGGGGAACTACGAGCAGTACTTC; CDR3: CASSPRQGNYEQYF
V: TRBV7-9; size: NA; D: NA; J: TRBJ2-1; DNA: TGTGCCAGCAGCTTAGAGTCGTCAACTTCCTACAATGAGCAGTTCTTC; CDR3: CASSLESSTSYNEQFF
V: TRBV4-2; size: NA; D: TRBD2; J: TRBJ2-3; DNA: TGTGCCAGCAGCCAAAAGGCCGAGACTAGCGGATCCACAGATACGCAGTATTTT; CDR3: CASSQKAETSGSTDTQYF
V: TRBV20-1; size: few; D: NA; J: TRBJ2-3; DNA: TGCAGTGCTAGAGATCTTGATACGCAGTATTTT; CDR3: CSARDLDTQYF
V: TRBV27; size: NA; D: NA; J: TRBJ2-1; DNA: TGTGCCAGCAGTTTAGGAGGGGCCCACAATGAGCAGTTCTTC; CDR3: CASSLGGAHNEQFF
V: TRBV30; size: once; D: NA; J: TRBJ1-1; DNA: TGTGCCTGGAATGGTAGGGGTCCGCCGAACACTGAAGCTTTCTTT; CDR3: CAWNGRGPPNTEAFF
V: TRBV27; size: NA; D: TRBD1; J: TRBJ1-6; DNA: TGTGCCAGCAGTCTAGGGACAGGGACGAAGCATAATTCACCCCTCCACTTT; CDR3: CASSLGTGTKHNSPLHF
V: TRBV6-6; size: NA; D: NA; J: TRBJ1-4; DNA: TGTGCCAGCAGCCCGCCGGGGGTCAATGAAAAACTGTTTTTT; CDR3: CASSPPGVNEKLFF
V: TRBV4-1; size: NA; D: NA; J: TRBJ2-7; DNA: TGCGCCAGCAGCCAAGATTTGGCAGAGCGATCCTACGAGCAGTACTTC; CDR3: CASSQDLAERSYEQYF
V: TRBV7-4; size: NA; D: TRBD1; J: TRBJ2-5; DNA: TGTGCCAGCAGTTGGACAGGGGATTGGGAAGAGACCCAGTACTTC; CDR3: CASSWTGDWEETQYF
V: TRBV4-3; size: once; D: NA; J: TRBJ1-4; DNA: TGCGCCAGCAGCCAAGTCCCGGAGCCAGGGAATGAAAAACTGTTTTTT; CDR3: CASSQVPEPGNEKLFF
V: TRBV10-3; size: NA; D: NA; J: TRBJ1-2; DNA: TGTGCCATCAGTGATTGGGACAAGGACTATGGCTACACCTTC; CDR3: CAISDWDKDYGYTF
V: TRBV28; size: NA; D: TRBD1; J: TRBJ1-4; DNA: TGTGCCAGCCAGGGGGATGAAAAACTGTTTTTT; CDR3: CASQGDEKLFF
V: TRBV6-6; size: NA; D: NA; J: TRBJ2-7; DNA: TGTGCCAGCACCCTAGAAAGACGACTCGGTCGGGACGAGCAGTACTTC; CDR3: CASTLERRLGRDEQYF